The clone carrying this TCR beta chain has just a few counts. This sample is part of a study of T-cell memory formation after mild COVID-19. TCRdb itself ran the 5' RACE reads through MiXCR, one entry per CDR3 protein. The data contain more than 120,000 distinct CDR3 sequences, under 7% of them singletons. Material: PBMCs or a T cell subset sorted from them (not recorded which). The clonotype comes from an adult woman who had mild COVID-19 (a few samples of this study predate the infection). Cell type and time point are not known.

The CDR3 loop reads CASSSGSSEMNTEAFF. Here the CDR3 DNA reads TGCGCCAGCAGCTCCGGGTCGTCGGAGATGAACACTGAAGCTTTCTTT. The chain links TRBV5-1 to TRBJ1-1, with D unclear. The CDR3 sequence is 16 residues long. Germline-derived CDR1 and CDR2 are SGHRS and YFSETQ. The V and J ends lost 3 bases and 0 bases respectively, with 15 bases between them.